These T cell receptor beta chains were read from a single sample in a study of T-cell memory formation after mild COVID-19. Via MiXCR, TCRdb re-called the 5' RACE reads, giving one row per CDR3 protein. The sample has hundreds of thousands of distinct CDR3 sequences; 20% are singletons. Sequenced: PBMCs or a T cell subset sorted from them (not recorded which). All receptors derive from an adult woman who had mild COVID-19 (a few samples of this study predate the infection). Cell type and time point are not known. Each CDR3 is given with its conserved first and last residue. The order of the fields is V gene, clone size, D gene, J gene, CDR3 protein, CDR3 DNA. D genes are given only for firm matches. The size field is filled for only some rows; it gives once, few, many or a size class.

v_gene: TRBV7-3; abundance: few; d_gene: TRBD1; j_gene: TRBJ2-1; CDR3aa: CASSLTGALYNEQFF; CDR3nt: TGTGCCAGCAGCCTAACAGGGGCCCTCTACAATGAGCAGTTCTTC
v_gene: TRBV9; abundance: few; d_gene: TRBD1; j_gene: TRBJ2-5; CDR3aa: CASSDTPGQDGETQYF; CDR3nt: TGTGCCAGCAGTGATACGCCTGGACAGGATGGTGAGACCCAGTACTTC
v_gene: TRBV9; abundance: -; d_gene: -; j_gene: TRBJ2-2; CDR3aa: CASSVGGLPPGELFF; CDR3nt: TGTGCCAGCAGCGTAGGGGGACTGCCACCCGGGGAGCTGTTTTTT
v_gene: TRBV7-3; abundance: -; d_gene: -; j_gene: TRBJ1-2; CDR3aa: CASSLDNHSGYTF; CDR3nt: TGTGCCAGCAGCTTAGATAATCATTCTGGCTACACCTTC
v_gene: TRBV21-1; abundance: -; d_gene: -; j_gene: TRBJ2-5; CDR3aa: CASRTRRAGRRETQYF; CDR3nt: TGTGCCAGCAGAACTCGCCGGGCAGGGAGACGAGAGACCCAGTACTTC
v_gene: TRBV12-3/TRBV12-4; abundance: -; d_gene: TRBD2; j_gene: TRBJ2-3; CDR3aa: CASSPPSGRAASTDTQYF; CDR3nt: TGTGCCAGCAGCCCCCCCAGCGGGAGGGCTGCTAGCACAGATACGCAGTATTTT
v_gene: TRBV7-9; abundance: -; d_gene: TRBD1; j_gene: TRBJ1-1; CDR3aa: CASSSRYGQGNTEAFF; CDR3nt: TGTGCCAGCAGCTCCCGCTACGGACAGGGAAACACTGAAGCTTTCTTT
v_gene: TRBV7-2; abundance: -; d_gene: TRBD2; j_gene: TRBJ2-7; CDR3aa: CASSSRASGSYEQYF; CDR3nt: TGTGCCAGCAGCTCACGAGCTAGCGGCTCCTACGAGCAGTACTTC
v_gene: TRBV6-1; abundance: few; d_gene: TRBD1; j_gene: TRBJ2-7; CDR3aa: CASSVDRGFIYEQYF; CDR3nt: TGTGCCAGCAGTGTCGACAGGGGTTTCATCTACGAGCAGTACTTC
v_gene: TRBV14; abundance: -; d_gene: -; j_gene: TRBJ2-1; CDR3aa: CASSHGGSEQFF; CDR3nt: TGTGCCAGCAGCCACGGGGGAAGTGAGCAGTTCTTC
v_gene: TRBV7-6; abundance: few; d_gene: -; j_gene: TRBJ1-1; CDR3aa: CASSFGREIPEAFF; CDR3nt: TGTGCCAGCAGCTTCGGCAGGGAGATCCCTGAAGCTTTCTTT
v_gene: TRBV20-1; abundance: -; d_gene: -; j_gene: TRBJ1-2; CDR3aa: CSAGSSGYGYTF; CDR3nt: TGCAGTGCCGGTTCGTCAGGGTATGGCTACACCTTC
v_gene: TRBV12-3/TRBV12-4; abundance: few; d_gene: -; j_gene: TRBJ1-5; CDR3aa: CASSIRGQPQHF; CDR3nt: TGTGCCAGCAGTATCAGGGGTCAGCCCCAGCATTTT
v_gene: TRBV29-1; abundance: few; d_gene: -; j_gene: TRBJ1-1; CDR3aa: CSVEGFTEAFF; CDR3nt: TGCAGCGTTGAAGGTTTCACTGAAGCTTTCTTT
v_gene: TRBV7-9; abundance: -; d_gene: TRBD1; j_gene: TRBJ1-2; CDR3aa: CASSLGTGELHGYTF; CDR3nt: TGTGCCAGCAGCTTAGGGACAGGGGAACTCCATGGCTACACCTTC
v_gene: TRBV20-1; abundance: few; d_gene: TRBD2; j_gene: TRBJ2-3; CDR3aa: CSARSGGSADTQYF; CDR3nt: TGCAGTGCTAGGTCGGGCGGGAGTGCAGATACGCAGTATTTT
v_gene: TRBV7-3; abundance: -; d_gene: TRBD2; j_gene: TRBJ2-1; CDR3aa: CASSPWTSGGAVEQFF; CDR3nt: TGTGCCAGCAGCCCCTGGACTAGCGGGGGGGCGGTTGAGCAGTTCTTC
v_gene: TRBV21-1; abundance: -; d_gene: -; j_gene: TRBJ2-5; CDR3aa: CASSKKVKWQGHQETQYF; CDR3nt: TGTGCCAGCAGCAAAAAAGTAAAGTGGCAGGGGCACCAAGAGACCCAGTACTTC
v_gene: TRBV6-2/TRBV6-3; abundance: few; d_gene: TRBD2; j_gene: TRBJ2-2; CDR3aa: CASTASGRNGELFF; CDR3nt: TGTGCCAGCACCGCTAGCGGGAGGAACGGGGAGCTGTTTTTT
v_gene: TRBV7-3; abundance: -; d_gene: -; j_gene: TRBJ2-2; CDR3aa: CASSLRGRELFF; CDR3nt: TGTGCCAGCAGCTTAAGGGGACGGGAGCTGTTTTTT
v_gene: TRBV7-9; abundance: -; d_gene: TRBD1; j_gene: TRBJ2-7; CDR3aa: CASSTSPGQGLDYEQYF; CDR3nt: TGTGCCAGCAGCACATCACCGGGACAGGGATTGGACTACGAGCAGTACTTC
v_gene: TRBV6-5; abundance: -; d_gene: -; j_gene: TRBJ2-7; CDR3aa: CASSYSILTAPTYEQYF; CDR3nt: TGTGCCAGCAGTTACTCGATATTAACTGCCCCTACCTACGAGCAGTACTTC
v_gene: TRBV15; abundance: -; d_gene: -; j_gene: TRBJ2-7; CDR3aa: CATSRVPAFRTYEQYF; CDR3nt: TGTGCCACCAGCAGAGTCCCGGCCTTCCGAACCTACGAGCAGTACTTC
v_gene: TRBV7-9; abundance: many; d_gene: -; j_gene: TRBJ1-1; CDR3aa: CASSWGHVNTEAFF; CDR3nt: TGTGCCAGCAGCTGGGGACATGTGAACACTGAAGCTTTCTTT
v_gene: TRBV20-1; abundance: few; d_gene: -; j_gene: TRBJ2-1; CDR3aa: CSARTSWGQFF; CDR3nt: TGCAGTGCTAGAACGTCCTGGGGGCAGTTCTTC
v_gene: TRBV15; abundance: -; d_gene: TRBD1; j_gene: TRBJ2-2; CDR3aa: CATLSTGIYTGELFF; CDR3nt: TGTGCCACCCTTTCGACAGGGATTTACACCGGGGAGCTGTTTTTT
v_gene: TRBV20-1; abundance: -; d_gene: -; j_gene: TRBJ2-7; CDR3aa: CSARRDGGEQYF; CDR3nt: TGCAGTGCTCGCAGGGACGGGGGCGAGCAGTACTTC
v_gene: TRBV25-1; abundance: few; d_gene: TRBD1; j_gene: TRBJ2-5; CDR3aa: CASSELEGTGAGATQYF; CDR3nt: TGTGCCAGCAGTGAATTGGAGGGGACAGGGGCTGGGGCGACCCAGTACTTC
v_gene: TRBV2; abundance: few; d_gene: -; j_gene: TRBJ1-1; CDR3aa: CASSARGGVRTEAFF; CDR3nt: TGTGCCAGCAGTGCTCGTGGGGGGGTGAGGACTGAAGCTTTCTTT
v_gene: TRBV4-2; abundance: -; d_gene: TRBD2; j_gene: TRBJ2-4; CDR3aa: CASSQDSGGKAKNIQYF; CDR3nt: TGTGCCAGCAGCCAAGACAGCGGGGGAAAAGCCAAAAACATTCAGTACTTC
v_gene: TRBV9; abundance: -; d_gene: -; j_gene: TRBJ2-5; CDR3aa: CASSSDLGPETQYF; CDR3nt: TGTGCCAGCAGTTCGGACCTTGGGCCTGAGACCCAGTACTTC
v_gene: TRBV5-1; abundance: many; d_gene: -; j_gene: TRBJ2-2; CDR3aa: CASSLRTNTGELFF; CDR3nt: TGCGCCAGCAGCCTCCGGACGAACACCGGGGAGCTGTTTTTT
v_gene: TRBV7-8; abundance: -; d_gene: TRBD1; j_gene: TRBJ1-4; CDR3aa: CASSLVPQHRGRGELFF; CDR3nt: TGTGCCAGCAGCTTAGTCCCGCAACACAGGGGGCGCGGGGAACTGTTTTTT
v_gene: TRBV30; abundance: few; d_gene: -; j_gene: TRBJ1-1; CDR3aa: CAWSAGARTEAFF; CDR3nt: TGTGCCTGGAGTGCGGGGGCGAGGACTGAAGCTTTCTTT
v_gene: TRBV7-7; abundance: -; d_gene: -; j_gene: TRBJ2-6; CDR3aa: CASSSDRNSGANVLTF; CDR3nt: TGTGCTAGCAGCTCCGACAGGAACTCTGGGGCCAACGTCCTGACTTTC
v_gene: TRBV6-5; abundance: -; d_gene: -; j_gene: TRBJ2-2; CDR3aa: CASSYISGGESTGELFF; CDR3nt: TGTGCCAGCAGTTACATTTCCGGGGGTGAGAGCACCGGGGAGCTGTTTTTT
v_gene: TRBV4-3; abundance: -; d_gene: -; j_gene: TRBJ2-2; CDR3aa: CASSPTGDGELFF; CDR3nt: TGCGCCAGCAGCCCAACGGGAGACGGGGAGCTGTTTTTT
v_gene: TRBV11-3; abundance: many; d_gene: TRBD2; j_gene: TRBJ2-1; CDR3aa: CASSLGLAGGPGNEQFF; CDR3nt: TGTGCCAGCAGCTTGGGACTAGCGGGAGGGCCGGGTAATGAGCAGTTCTTC
v_gene: TRBV5-1; abundance: -; d_gene: -; j_gene: TRBJ2-3; CDR3aa: CASSFGYGGSRTDTQYF; CDR3nt: TGCGCCAGCAGCTTCGGGTATGGGGGGTCACGCACAGATACGCAGTATTTT
v_gene: TRBV29-1; abundance: -; d_gene: TRBD2; j_gene: TRBJ2-3; CDR3aa: CSGLTSGTSTDTQYF; CDR3nt: TGCAGCGGACTGACTAGCGGGACTAGCACAGATACGCAGTATTTT
v_gene: TRBV5-1; abundance: -; d_gene: -; j_gene: TRBJ2-2; CDR3aa: CASSSIAVTGELFF; CDR3nt: TGCGCCAGCAGCTCGATAGCGGTGACCGGGGAGCTGTTTTTT
v_gene: TRBV7-2; abundance: few; d_gene: -; j_gene: TRBJ2-2; CDR3aa: CASSLSSGSTGELFF; CDR3nt: TGTGCCAGCAGCTTAAGTTCCGGGAGCACCGGGGAGCTGTTTTTT
v_gene: TRBV27; abundance: -; d_gene: -; j_gene: TRBJ2-3; CDR3aa: CASSFRSRTDTQYF; CDR3nt: TGTGCCAGCAGTTTCAGGAGCCGCACAGATACGCAGTATTTT
v_gene: TRBV5-1; abundance: few; d_gene: -; j_gene: TRBJ2-6; CDR3aa: CASSDAGANVLTF; CDR3nt: TGCGCCAGCTCAGATGCTGGGGCCAACGTCCTGACTTTC
v_gene: TRBV5-1; abundance: few; d_gene: -; j_gene: TRBJ2-7; CDR3aa: CASSFVERNYYEQYF; CDR3nt: TGCGCCAGCAGCTTCGTGGAGCGGAACTACTACGAGCAGTACTTC
v_gene: TRBV7-2; abundance: few; d_gene: -; j_gene: TRBJ1-6; CDR3aa: CASSLGTPLHF; CDR3nt: TGTGCCAGCAGCTTAGGGACACCCCTCCACTTT
v_gene: TRBV12-3/TRBV12-4; abundance: few; d_gene: -; j_gene: TRBJ2-3; CDR3aa: CASSLAGGVSTDTQYF; CDR3nt: TGTGCCAGCAGTTTAGCAGGGGGTGTGAGCACAGATACGCAGTATTTT
v_gene: TRBV6-5; abundance: few; d_gene: -; j_gene: TRBJ2-7; CDR3aa: CATRTRGIGSRQYF; CDR3nt: TGTGCCACCAGAACGCGAGGAATTGGGAGCCGGCAGTACTTC
v_gene: TRBV20-1; abundance: few; d_gene: -; j_gene: TRBJ1-1; CDR3aa: CSARDTQVQAFF; CDR3nt: TGCAGTGCTAGAGATACACAGGTCCAAGCTTTCTTT
v_gene: TRBV7-9; abundance: -; d_gene: -; j_gene: TRBJ1-2; CDR3aa: CASSRLTESLNYGYTF; CDR3nt: TGTGCCAGCAGCCGCCTCACAGAGAGCCTTAACTATGGCTACACCTTC
v_gene: TRBV18; abundance: few; d_gene: TRBD1; j_gene: TRBJ2-1; CDR3aa: CASSPGQANNEQFF; CDR3nt: TGTGCCAGCTCACCGGGACAGGCTAACAATGAGCAGTTCTTC
v_gene: TRBV12-3/TRBV12-4; abundance: few; d_gene: TRBD1; j_gene: TRBJ2-7; CDR3aa: CASSSWGRGSYEQYF; CDR3nt: TGTGCCAGCAGTTCATGGGGCAGGGGGAGCTACGAGCAGTACTTC
v_gene: TRBV23-1; abundance: few; d_gene: -; j_gene: TRBJ1-6; CDR3aa: CASPTDGYNSPLHF; CDR3nt: TGCGCCAGCCCAACGGACGGTTATAATTCACCCCTCCACTTT
v_gene: TRBV25-1; abundance: few; d_gene: TRBD1; j_gene: TRBJ2-5; CDR3aa: CASRWTGAGETQYF; CDR3nt: TGTGCCAGCCGTTGGACAGGGGCCGGGGAGACCCAGTACTTC
v_gene: TRBV3-1; abundance: few; d_gene: -; j_gene: TRBJ2-1; CDR3aa: CASSQEFGRSSDNEQFF; CDR3nt: TGTGCCAGCAGCCAAGAATTTGGCAGGTCATCTGACAATGAGCAGTTCTTC
v_gene: TRBV7-9; abundance: -; d_gene: -; j_gene: TRBJ2-5; CDR3aa: CASSLSQNPTQYF; CDR3nt: TGTGCCAGCAGCTTATCACAGAACCCGACCCAGTACTTC
v_gene: TRBV30; abundance: few; d_gene: -; j_gene: TRBJ2-2; CDR3aa: CAWSGHRAGIQFF; CDR3nt: TGTGCCTGGAGTGGCCACAGGGCCGGGATCCAGTTTTTT
v_gene: TRBV7-3; abundance: few; d_gene: -; j_gene: TRBJ2-3; CDR3aa: CASSGATDTQYF; CDR3nt: TGTGCCAGCAGTGGGGCCACAGATACGCAGTATTTT
v_gene: TRBV5-1; abundance: few; d_gene: TRBD2; j_gene: TRBJ2-1; CDR3aa: CASSLVVSGALISSYNEQFF; CDR3nt: TGCGCCAGCAGCTTGGTAGTTAGCGGGGCCTTAATCAGCTCCTACAATGAGCAGTTCTTC
v_gene: TRBV20-1; abundance: many; d_gene: -; j_gene: TRBJ2-3; CDR3aa: CSARDPLEGPTDTQYF; CDR3nt: TGCAGTGCTAGAGATCCGCTAGAAGGACCCACAGATACGCAGTATTTT